A selection of T cell receptor beta chains follows, all from one sample in a study of brain T cells in children with intractable seizures. The table came from immunoSEQ multiplex PCR; TCRdb's copy has only in-frame clones and leaves some out. The sample lists 300,000 to 400,000 clones; over 90% were seen once. The sample consisted of peripheral blood, taken roughly 5 months after surgery. The receptor source for this set is a boy younger than two with tuberous sclerosis and intractable seizures. Both conserved end residues are part of each CDR3. Each record gives: D gene, V gene, CDR3 length, J gene, clone size, CDR3 protein, CDR3 DNA. D genes are given only for firm matches. Rows may omit the clone size; those that give it use once, few, many or a size class.

D gene: TRBD1
V gene: TRBV24-1
CDR3 length: 13
J gene: TRBJ1-1
clone size: NA
CDR3 protein: CATSAGTAGEAFF
CDR3 DNA: TGTGCCACCAGTGCGGGGACAGCAGGTGAAGCTTTCTTT

D gene: TRBD2
V gene: TRBV3-1/TRBV3-2
CDR3 length: 16
J gene: TRBJ2-3
clone size: NA
CDR3 protein: CASSLMTSGGLDTQYF
CDR3 DNA: TGTGCCAGCAGCCTCATGACTAGCGGGGGACTCGATACGCAGTATTTT

D gene: NA
V gene: TRBV6-5
CDR3 length: 15
J gene: TRBJ2-7
clone size: NA
CDR3 protein: CASSYSGREGYEQYF
CDR3 DNA: TGTGCCAGCAGTTACTCGGGCCGGGAAGGCTACGAGCAGTACTTC

D gene: NA
V gene: TRBV23-1
CDR3 length: 16
J gene: TRBJ2-2
clone size: NA
CDR3 protein: CASSPRDFANTGELFF
CDR3 DNA: TGCGCCAGCAGTCCTAGGGACTTCGCGAACACCGGGGAGCTGTTTTTT

D gene: TRBD1
V gene: TRBV12-5
CDR3 length: 19
J gene: TRBJ2-4
clone size: NA
CDR3 protein: CASGSEPGQGAGWQNIQYF
CDR3 DNA: TGTGCTAGTGGTTCGGAACCGGGACAGGGGGCGGGTTGGCAAAACATTCAGTACTTC

D gene: NA
V gene: TRBV5-1
CDR3 length: 13
J gene: TRBJ2-5
clone size: NA
CDR3 protein: CASSSGLRETQYF
CDR3 DNA: TGCGCCAGCAGCTCGGGACTTCGGGAGACCCAGTACTTC

D gene: TRBD2
V gene: TRBV5-5
CDR3 length: 15
J gene: TRBJ2-1
clone size: NA
CDR3 protein: CASSKGTIPYNEQFF
CDR3 DNA: TGTGCCAGCAGCAAGGGGACTATCCCCTACAATGAGCAGTTCTTC

D gene: NA
V gene: TRBV5-4
CDR3 length: 13
J gene: TRBJ1-1
clone size: NA
CDR3 protein: CASRAGVNTEAFF
CDR3 DNA: TGTGCCAGCAGAGCCGGGGTGAACACTGAAGCTTTCTTT

D gene: NA
V gene: TRBV5-4
CDR3 length: 12
J gene: TRBJ2-3
clone size: once
CDR3 protein: CASSLAGGGPYF
CDR3 DNA: TGTGCCAGCAGCTTGGCTGGGGGGGGGCCGTATTTT

D gene: NA
V gene: TRBV3-1/TRBV3-2
CDR3 length: 15
J gene: TRBJ1-5
clone size: NA
CDR3 protein: CASSQASYSNQPQHF
CDR3 DNA: TGTGCCAGCAGCCAAGCGTCTTATAGCAATCAGCCCCAGCATTTT

D gene: NA
V gene: TRBV19
CDR3 length: 18
J gene: TRBJ2-4
clone size: NA
CDR3 protein: CASSPPQLAGSGKNIQYF
CDR3 DNA: TGTGCCAGTAGTCCCCCCCAGTTAGCAGGGAGTGGCAAAAACATTCAGTACTTC

D gene: TRBD1
V gene: TRBV19
CDR3 length: 13
J gene: TRBJ2-4
clone size: NA
CDR3 protein: CASSPTGVNIQYF
CDR3 DNA: TGTGCCAGTAGTCCAACAGGGGTAAACATTCAGTACTTC

D gene: NA
V gene: TRBV9
CDR3 length: 13
J gene: TRBJ1-1
clone size: NA
CDR3 protein: CASSVATATEAFF
CDR3 DNA: TGTGCCAGCAGCGTAGCTACAGCAACTGAAGCTTTCTTT

D gene: TRBD2
V gene: TRBV7-2
CDR3 length: 15
J gene: TRBJ2-5
clone size: NA
CDR3 protein: CASSQGTKAVKTQYF
CDR3 DNA: TGTGCCAGCAGCCAAGGGACTAAAGCGGTGAAGACCCAGTACTTC

D gene: TRBD1
V gene: TRBV27
CDR3 length: 16
J gene: TRBJ1-1
clone size: NA
CDR3 protein: CASSLRTGGLGTEAFF
CDR3 DNA: TGTGCCAGCAGTTTACGGACAGGGGGCTTGGGCACTGAAGCTTTCTTT

D gene: NA
V gene: TRBV3-1/TRBV3-2
CDR3 length: 14
J gene: TRBJ2-7
clone size: NA
CDR3 protein: CASSLTGFTYEQYF
CDR3 DNA: TGTGCCAGCAGCCTTACCGGGTTTACCTACGAGCAGTACTTC

D gene: NA
V gene: TRBV19
CDR3 length: 14
J gene: TRBJ1-1
clone size: NA
CDR3 protein: CASSSGGRGTEAFF
CDR3 DNA: TGTGCCAGTAGTTCAGGCGGTCGGGGCACTGAAGCTTTCTTT

D gene: NA
V gene: TRBV7-9
CDR3 length: 14
J gene: TRBJ2-4
clone size: NA
CDR3 protein: CASSLGTAKNIQYF
CDR3 DNA: TGTGCCAGCAGCTTAGGGACAGCCAAAAACATTCAGTACTTC

D gene: NA
V gene: TRBV19
CDR3 length: 14
J gene: TRBJ1-2
clone size: NA
CDR3 protein: CASKFHGRNYGYTF
CDR3 DNA: TGTGCCAGTAAGTTTCACGGCCGCAACTATGGCTACACCTTC

D gene: NA
V gene: TRBV4-1
CDR3 length: 14
J gene: TRBJ2-2
clone size: once
CDR3 protein: CASSHFFRTGELFF
CDR3 DNA: TGCGCCAGCAGCCACTTCTTTCGGACCGGGGAGCTGTTTTTT

D gene: TRBD1
V gene: TRBV13
CDR3 length: 14
J gene: TRBJ2-1
clone size: NA
CDR3 protein: CASSLALQGVGQFF
CDR3 DNA: TGTGCCAGCAGCTTGGCCCTTCAGGGGGTAGGGCAGTTCTTC

D gene: NA
V gene: TRBV7-2
CDR3 length: 13
J gene: TRBJ2-7
clone size: NA
CDR3 protein: CASSIAGAGEQYF
CDR3 DNA: TGTGCCAGCAGCATCGCTGGGGCGGGGGAGCAGTACTTC

D gene: TRBD1
V gene: TRBV29-1
CDR3 length: 15
J gene: TRBJ1-2
clone size: NA
CDR3 protein: CSVEDQGGRDYGYTF
CDR3 DNA: TGCAGCGTTGAAGATCAAGGGGGCAGGGACTATGGCTACACCTTC

D gene: TRBD1
V gene: TRBV6-5
CDR3 length: 14
J gene: TRBJ1-1
clone size: NA
CDR3 protein: CASSLGQLNTEAFF
CDR3 DNA: TGTGCCAGCAGTCTGGGACAGCTGAACACTGAAGCTTTCTTT

D gene: NA
V gene: TRBV7-6
CDR3 length: 18
J gene: TRBJ2-6
clone size: NA
CDR3 protein: CASSQLGRGSSGANVLTF
CDR3 DNA: TGTGCCAGCAGCCAACTCGGCCGGGGCAGCTCTGGGGCCAACGTCCTGACTTTC

D gene: NA
V gene: TRBV5-8
CDR3 length: 15
J gene: TRBJ2-7
clone size: NA
CDR3 protein: CASREEVGDPYEQYF
CDR3 DNA: TGTGCCAGCAGGGAGGAGGTAGGGGACCCCTACGAGCAGTACTTC

D gene: NA
V gene: TRBV6-5
CDR3 length: 12
J gene: TRBJ1-2
clone size: NA
CDR3 protein: CASRGGAGGYTF
CDR3 DNA: TGTGCCAGCCGAGGGGGGGCAGGCGGCTACACCTTC

D gene: NA
V gene: TRBV5-5
CDR3 length: 14
J gene: TRBJ2-3
clone size: NA
CDR3 protein: CASSPPLEPDTQYF
CDR3 DNA: TGTGCCAGCAGCCCACCTCTGGAGCCAGATACGCAGTATTTT

D gene: NA
V gene: TRBV12-5
CDR3 length: 19
J gene: TRBJ1-1
clone size: NA
CDR3 protein: CASGSIRLENLKRGTEAFF
CDR3 DNA: TGTGCTAGTGGTTCAATCCGACTCGAGAACCTCAAAAGGGGCACTGAAGCTTTCTTT

D gene: NA
V gene: TRBV20-1
CDR3 length: 12
J gene: TRBJ2-7
clone size: NA
CDR3 protein: CSATDRSYEQYF
CDR3 DNA: TGCAGTGCTACTGACAGGAGCTACGAGCAGTACTTC

D gene: NA
V gene: TRBV5-4
CDR3 length: 14
J gene: TRBJ2-3
clone size: NA
CDR3 protein: CASSVYRVADTQYF
CDR3 DNA: TGTGCCAGCAGCGTTTACAGGGTGGCAGATACGCAGTATTTT